The rows below give T cell receptor beta chains drawn from one sample of a study of CD8 T cells in Susac syndrome. TCRdb reprocessed the immunoSEQ multiplex PCR reads with MiXCR, giving one entry per CDR3 protein. The table shows under 200,000 distinct CDR3 sequences, with 91% occurring only once. Sequencing was carried out using CD4+ T cells from PBMCs. The origin of the receptors is a human donor with Susac syndrome. Each CDR3 is given with its conserved first and last residue. Each record gives: J gene, V gene, clone size, CDR3 protein. Not every row has a clone size; where given, it reads once, few, many or a size class.

j_call: TRBJ2-7
v_call: TRBV4-2
clone_size: -
cdr3_aa: CASSQGGAYEQYF

j_call: TRBJ2-1
v_call: TRBV27
clone_size: -
cdr3_aa: CASSPGTSGINEQFF

j_call: TRBJ1-1
v_call: TRBV6-6
clone_size: -
cdr3_aa: CASSYALVEAFF

j_call: TRBJ1-1
v_call: TRBV12-3/TRBV12-4
clone_size: -
cdr3_aa: CASSEDRVAEAFF

j_call: TRBJ2-2
v_call: TRBV20-1
clone_size: -
cdr3_aa: CSASEGTGELFF

j_call: TRBJ2-1
v_call: TRBV5-1
clone_size: -
cdr3_aa: CASSSYGGSSYNEQFF

j_call: TRBJ1-5
v_call: TRBV4-1
clone_size: -
cdr3_aa: CASSQAVTGPGDNQPQHF

j_call: TRBJ2-3
v_call: TRBV5-1
clone_size: -
cdr3_aa: CASSPTGAGTDTQYF

j_call: TRBJ1-6
v_call: TRBV6-5
clone_size: once
cdr3_aa: CASRLGTGDSPLHF

j_call: TRBJ2-5
v_call: TRBV20-1
clone_size: -
cdr3_aa: CNARSSQRGRETQYF

j_call: TRBJ2-7
v_call: TRBV19
clone_size: once
cdr3_aa: CASSKYTGTTSYEQYF

j_call: TRBJ2-1
v_call: TRBV29-1
clone_size: -
cdr3_aa: CSVDLAGGNEQFF

j_call: TRBJ2-7
v_call: TRBV5-4
clone_size: -
cdr3_aa: CASSEGTGFVYEQYF

j_call: TRBJ2-5
v_call: TRBV4-1
clone_size: -
cdr3_aa: CASSQVEPSPGTQYF

j_call: TRBJ2-7
v_call: TRBV20-1
clone_size: -
cdr3_aa: CSACLPTSATYEQYF

j_call: TRBJ2-5
v_call: TRBV5-1
clone_size: -
cdr3_aa: CASSLSLSLDRGREETQYF

j_call: TRBJ2-7
v_call: TRBV4-1
clone_size: -
cdr3_aa: CASSHNLKGGLGYEQYF

j_call: TRBJ2-5
v_call: TRBV2
clone_size: -
cdr3_aa: CASSVGRMRETQYF

j_call: TRBJ2-1
v_call: TRBV18
clone_size: -
cdr3_aa: CASSPQIAGAYNEQFF

j_call: TRBJ1-3
v_call: TRBV5-6
clone_size: -
cdr3_aa: CASSLALGETGVDSGNTIYF

j_call: TRBJ2-1
v_call: TRBV27
clone_size: -
cdr3_aa: CASSPLRESIDEQFF

j_call: TRBJ2-1
v_call: TRBV7-8
clone_size: -
cdr3_aa: CASSLNPTGREQFF

j_call: TRBJ2-3
v_call: TRBV20-1
clone_size: -
cdr3_aa: CSGGPESTDTQYF